A selection of T cell receptor beta chains follows, all from one sample in a study of cytomegalovirus exposure and HLA in healthy donors. Generated by immunoSEQ multiplex PCR, the TCRdb table keeps only in-frame clones and is missing some. The table has under 150,000 clones, more than 60% seen once. The sample comprised PBMCs. The origin of the receptors is a woman aged 18-29 years in good health and CMV-seronegative. The CDR3 runs from the conserved cysteine through the conserved F or W. A D gene is named only where the DNA matches it firmly. Clone size is not always given. Where it is, it says once, few, many or a class for expanded clones.

TRBJ2-5	TRBV6-5	TRBD1	.	CASSSDRDRETQYF	TGTGCCAGCAGTTCTGACAGGGATCGGGAGACCCAGTACTTC
TRBJ1-4	TRBV5-1	TRBD1	.	CASSLGTGTANEKLFF	TGCGCCAGCAGCTTGGGGACAGGGACAGCGAATGAAAAACTGTTTTTT
TRBJ1-2	TRBV6-4	TRBD1	.	CASSDSGGYGYTF	TGTGCCAGCAGTGACTCAGGGGGCTACGGCTACACCTTC
TRBJ2-2	TRBV4-1	.	.	CASSQEGRRRTGELFF	TGCGCCAGCAGCCAAGAAGGCAGGCGCAGGACCGGGGAGCTGTTTTTT
TRBJ1-2	TRBV4-2	TRBD1	once	CASSQERNRGDYGYTF	TGTGCCAGCAGCCAAGAGAGGAACAGGGGGGACTATGGCTACACCTTC
TRBJ2-2	TRBV7-2	TRBD1	.	CASSLGTGWTGELFF	TGTGCCAGCAGCCTAGGGACAGGTTGGACCGGGGAGCTGTTTTTT
TRBJ1-2	TRBV6-1	.	.	CASSEVQGGGYTF	TGTGCCAGCAGTGAAGTCCAGGGTGGGGGCTACACCTTC
TRBJ1-2	TRBV2	TRBD1	few	CASSEFGTAAQNYGYTF	TGTGCCAGCAGTGAGTTCGGGACAGCTGCCCAGAACTATGGCTACACCTTC
TRBJ1-2	TRBV2	TRBD1	.	CASARTGGNYGYTF	TGTGCCAGCGCCAGGACAGGGGGTAACTATGGCTACACCTTC
TRBJ2-7	TRBV4-1	TRBD2	.	CAISQGPGASGISYEQYF	TGCGCCATCAGCCAAGGACCTGGAGCTAGCGGGATCTCCTACGAGCAGTACTTC
TRBJ2-3	TRBV5-4	.	.	CASSLAGADTQYF	TGTGCCAGCAGCTTGGCAGGGGCAGATACGCAGTATTTT
TRBJ2-1	TRBV27	TRBD2	.	CASSPGGADEQFF	TGTGCCAGCAGTCCGGGGGGGGCGGATGAGCAGTTCTTC
TRBJ2-7	TRBV30	.	.	CAWSGANSYEQYF	TGTGCCTGGAGTGGGGCCAACTCCTACGAGCAGTACTTC
TRBJ2-3	TRBV2	TRBD2	.	CASNRGRTSGDTQYF	TGTGCCAGCAACCGGGGGAGGACTAGCGGAGATACGCAGTATTTT
TRBJ2-5	TRBV7-9	TRBD2	.	CASSLRAGNQETQYF	TGTGCCAGCAGCTTAAGAGCGGGGAACCAAGAGACCCAGTACTTC
TRBJ2-2	TRBV7-2	.	.	CASSPPGLARTTGELFF	TGTGCCAGCAGCCCTCCCGGGCTAGCGAGAACCACCGGGGAGCTGTTTTTT
TRBJ2-7	TRBV7-9	TRBD2	.	CASRPSGREWYEQYF	TGTGCCAGCAGACCTAGCGGGAGGGAGTGGTACGAGCAGTACTTC